This T cell receptor (beta chain) was identified in a study of beta chain features in type 1 diabetes (dated by TCRdb to between 2017 and 2018). Background for the entire study: Mean age, gender distribution, total cell number and subset yield were not different between patients and healthy donors. In the study, TCRB repertoires of sorted circulating CD4+ T cell subsets from recently diagnosed type 1 diabetes patients were compared with those of matched healthy donors. Whereas all 30 or so donors provided naive and central memory subsets, regulatory and stem cell-like memory subsets were isolated from just 8 patients and roughly 8 healthy donors. A total of 90 million to 130 million sorted cells were examined across all samples, and a strong correlation was observed between cell number per subset and RNA yield. General study outcomes and caveats: Because small numbers of individuals were included in the HLA sub-analyses, any influence of HLA type on TCRB rearrangement was left unresolved. Because cDNA was sequenced instead of genomic DNA, highly expressing activated cells could be over-represented, though the groups showed no difference in activation or CD3 levels. In all four CD4+ subsets, TCRB CDR3 length was moderately but significantly shorter in type 1 diabetes patients. Shorter templates might have been favored by PCR, but patient and control samples were amplified and corrected together, so both groups would have been affected equally by any skew. The naive, central memory and regulatory TCRB repertoires appeared to resemble one another more closely among patients than among healthy donors. At VDJ recombination sites, type 1 diabetes patients had fewer insertions and more deleted nucleotides, which implies abnormalities in thymic rearrangement.

A few counts support this clone. Its antigen target is currently unknown. There are no base qualities to consult, and no much larger clone falls within one base. The entire amount of isolated RNA was reverse transcribed using the High Capacity cDNA Reverse Transcription Kit, so the sequenced TCRB transcripts were expressed ones. Deep immunoSEQ sequencing was applied to naive, central memory and regulatory T cell samples, giving an average of around 4 million total reads per sample. After sorted cells were lysed in RLT buffer, RNA was extracted with DNase-treated RNeasy Micro or Mini kits, with the choice depending on cell number. Each cell subset was processed separately to prevent cross-contamination, with patient and healthy donor samples processed together. TCRB sequences were amplified from cDNA with the immunoSEQ multiplex PCR, producing 87-bp fragments spanning the CDR3 region. Sequencing of the amplicons was done on the Illumina HiSeq platform. As for how the authors treated the data: PCR bias was corrected computationally using synthetic template baselines, and reads within Hamming distance 2 were collapsed, with unmergeable singletons discarded. By aligning reads against IMGT, V, D and J genes, CDR3 length, and insertions or deletions at six rearrangement sites were assigned. Within each subset, clonotype counts were normalized to the number of sorted cells before true diversity and Gini coefficients were calculated with the tcR R package. The overlap coefficient, calculated on TCRB nucleotide sequences, was used to measure repertoire sharing. TCRdb retrieved this table from immuneACCESS and kept in-frame rearrangements only. Not all clones are present; in checked studies, unresolved V genes account for under half, and no reason is known for the remainder. The V and J calls and clone size are taken from that table; D and trimming were inferred from the DNA. The sample table contains some 60,000 clones; only one count was recorded for 59% of them. The ten largest clonotypes hold 2.2% of the sample.

The germline V and J ends show losses of 3 bases and 4 bases respectively, and no gene match explains 4 bases of the junction. Taken from cysteine to phenylalanine, the CDR3 has 15 residues. CDR3 DNA is the only sequence kept; it has 45 bases, read in frame from the first base. For CDR1 and CDR2, the germline V gene lists SGHNT and YENEEA. From each donor, a single peripheral blood sample of 90 to 150 mL on average was drawn into heparinised tubes. Using a panel that included CD45RO, CCR7, CD25, CD127, CD95 and CD27, naive, central memory, regulatory and stem cell-like memory CD4+ T cells were sorted on a BD FACSAria II. All sorted populations exceeded 95% purity. Right away, PBMCs were isolated by Lymphoprep density gradient centrifugation and were stained directly, with no culture step. So that batch effects would be minimized, each experiment stained and sorted samples in pairs, pairing one healthy donor with one patient.

Sequenced: Tregs from blood. According to the study, the label for this sample's cell subset or site signals: regulatory CD4+ T cells. The sequence links TRBV11-3 to TRBJ1-5, and TRBD1 aligns with 9 junction nucleotides. The receptor was isolated from a woman aged 18-29 years in good health. The CDR3 sequence is CASSLGQGMNQPQHF. The sequence in DNA is TGTGCCAGCAGCTTGGGACAGGGCATGAATCAGCCCCAGCATTTT.